The 29 T cell receptor beta chains presented below share a single source sample, sequenced in a study of CD8 T cells in Susac syndrome. Random hexamers served to reverse transcribe about 0.45 to 1 ug RNA. TCRdb passed the immunoSEQ multiplex PCR reads through MiXCR, listing each CDR3 protein once. The data hold some 52,000 distinct CDR3 sequences, with around 93% observed a single time. The material sequenced was CD8+ T cells from PBMCs. Receptors were obtained from a human donor with multiple sclerosis.

This chain connects TRBV9 to TRBJ2-2; 7 bases map to TRBD2. The CDR3 runs 14 residues. The trim removed 4 bases at V and 6 bases at J, leaving 6 bases unmatched. Germline values: CDR1 SGDLS, CDR2 YYNGEE. CDR3 in DNA: TGTGCCAGCAGCCCCGATGGGGGGGCCGGGGAGCTGTTTTTT. This codes for CASSPDGGAGELFF.

The chain recombines TRBV5-4 with TRBJ2-5; 9 nucleotides line up with TRBD2. This CDR3 comprises 15 residues. The germline V gene has CDR1 SGHNT and CDR2 YYREEE (reference sequence). Germline trimming cut 1 base from V and 5 bases from J; bases unmatched to any gene: 6. This chain's CDR3 is CASSLLSGGRETQYF. DNA for the CDR3: TGTGCCAGCAGCTTGCTTAGCGGGGGAAGGGAGACCCAGTACTTC.

This clonotype was seen once. The chain recombines TRBV10-3 with TRBJ2-5, with 10 bases matching TRBD1. Germline CDR1 is ENHRY and CDR2 is SYGVKD. The CDR3 contains 16 residues. Trimming took 2 bases from V and 4 from J; bases not matched to a gene: 7. The CDR3 sequence: CAISEERQGAGETQYF. Written as DNA, the CDR3 is TGTGCCATCAGTGAGGAAAGACAGGGGGCGGGAGAGACCCAGTACTTC.

This chain links TRBV4-1 with TRBJ2-3; weak D call: TRBD2 (5 bases). This CDR3 has 14 residues. Germline V gives CDR1 MGHRA, CDR2 YSYEKL. V lost 4 bases to trimming and J lost 1 base, with 9 bases between them. This CDR3 is CASSPGECTDTQYF. Written as DNA, the CDR3 is TGCGCCAGCAGCCCCGGGGAGTGCACAGATACGCAGTATTTT.

The count of this clonotype is one. This CDR3 reads CASSVENSHGYTF. The CDR3 DNA is TGTGCCAGCAGCGTAGAGAACAGCCATGGCTACACCTTC. This chain links TRBV9 with TRBJ1-2; D is unresolved. Trimming cost V 0 bases and J 6 bases, with 9 bases left between them. The length of the CDR3 is 13 residues. Germline V gene data show CDR1 as SGDLS and CDR2 as YYNGEE. The full variable domain, its missing parts supplied by reference TRBV9 and TRBJ1-2, is DSGVTQTPKHLITATGQRVTLRCSPRSGDLSVYWYQQSLDQGLQFLIQYYNGEERAKGNILERFSAQQFPDLHSELNLSSLELGDSALYFCASSVENSHGYTFGSGTRLTVV.

The CDR3 DNA reads as TGTGCCAGCAGCATTTCTCGGACCTACCATGGCTACACCTTC. The encoded protein is CASSISRTYHGYTF. The rearrangement joins TRBV6-5 to TRBJ1-2; D is ambiguous. Germline V gene lookup returns CDR1 MNHEY and CDR2 SVGAGI. This CDR3 region has 14 residues. V gave up 6 bases and J gave up 6 bases, with 17 bases separating them.

This clonotype was counted between two and nine times. This chain links TRBV6-5 with TRBJ1-2; 7 nucleotides line up with TRBD1. The CDR3 spans 14 residues. Germline trimming cut 2 bases from V and 4 bases from J; bases unmatched to any gene: 4. CDR1 is MNHEY and CDR2 is SVGAGI in the germline V gene. CDR3 coding DNA: TGTGCCAGCAGTTACCGACAGGGTTTCTATGGCTACACCTTC. Protein: CASSYRQGFYGYTF.

The chain combines TRBV7-9 with TRBJ2-4; D possibly corresponds to TRBD1 (6 bases). The CDR3 contains 16 residues. V was trimmed by 3 bases and J by 3 bases, leaving 15 bases between them. Germline V gene lookup returns CDR1 SEHNR and CDR2 FQNEAQ (reference sequence). The CDR3 DNA reads as TGTGCCAGCAGCTTTTTTACAGGGATCGACAAAAACATTCAGTACTTC. This gives the protein CASSFFTGIDKNIQYF.

The J gene is TRBJ1-2, the V gene TRBV5-4; no clear D gene. This CDR3 is built from 16 residues. V lost 5 bases to trimming and J lost 3 bases, with 20 bases between them. Germline assignment: CDR1 SGHNT and CDR2 YYREEE (reference sequence). CDR3 coding DNA: TGTGCCAGCAGTTTCCCCCGGCGCATGGTCGACTATGGCTACACCTTC. Translated: CASSFPRRMVDYGYTF.

This chain uses TRBV4-1 with TRBJ1-1, with D unclear. The V and J ends lost 5 bases and 1 base respectively, with 17 bases between them. The CDR3 extends over 16 amino acids. Germline CDR1 is MGHRA and CDR2 is YSYEKL. CDR3 sequence (DNA): TGCGCCAGCAGCTTCCTTTTGGTGAGAACGAACACTGAAGCTTTCTTT. Protein: CASSFLLVRTNTEAFF.

The V gene is TRBV2, the J gene TRBJ2-3; TRBD1 matches 7 bases. The CDR3 runs 14 residues. Looked up from germline, CDR1 is SNHLY and CDR2 is FYNNEI. V was pared by 9 bases and J by 4 bases, with 10 bases of the junction left unmatched. CDR3 sequence reads: CASARQGWADTQYF. CDR3 nucleotides: TGTGCCAGTGCAAGACAGGGATGGGCAGATACGCAGTATTTT.

This sequence joins TRBV6-5 and TRBJ2-4; 10 bases match TRBD2. The CDR3 runs 18 residues. V lost 3 bases and J lost 0; bases outside the gene matches: 8. The germline CDR1 and CDR2 sequences are MNHEY and SVGAGI. Here the CDR3 reads CASSYSSSGGLAKNIQYF. DNA of the CDR3: TGTGCCAGCAGTTATTCGTCTAGCGGGGGTCTAGCCAAAAACATTCAGTACTTC.

The chain is built from TRBV9 and TRBJ1-3; the D gene is possibly TRBD1 (5 bases). The V end was cut by 4 bases, the J end by 0 bases, with 11 bases between. The germline V gene encodes CDR1 SGDLS and CDR2 YYNGEE. The CDR3 spans 15 residues. In nucleotides, the CDR3 is TGTGCCAGCAGCACTCAGGGCGACTCTGGAAACACCATATATTTT. Translation: CASSTQGDSGNTIYF.

J is TRBJ2-6 and V is TRBV6-4; 11 bases line up with TRBD1. After removal of 4 bases from V and 2 bases from J, the junction contained 7 bases not matched to a gene. This CDR3 comprises 18 residues. The V gene's germline CDR1 is MRHNA and CDR2 SNTAGT. CDR3 bases: TGTGCCAGCAGTGGGGCCGGGACAGGGGGTACTGGGGCCAACGTCCTGACTTTC. Translated: CASSGAGTGGTGANVLTF.

The CDR3 loop reads CASSSHSYNSPLHF. The CDR3 DNA follows: TGTGCCAGCAGCTCACACTCCTATAATTCACCCCTCCACTTT. The gene calls are TRBV7-9 and TRBJ1-6; D is ambiguous. Between the trimmed V and J ends, which lost 4 bases and 0 bases, there was a span of 4 bases. This CDR3 region has 14 residues. The germline CDR1 and CDR2 sequences are SEHNR and FQNEAQ (reference sequence).

This CDR3 is CASSSPLTGNYGYTF. Written as DNA, the CDR3 is TGTGCCAGCAGCTCCCCTTTGACGGGGAACTATGGCTACACCTTC. V usage is TRBV7-9 and J usage is TRBJ1-2, with D unclear. The CDR3 consists of 15 residues. From germline, CDR1 is SEHNR and CDR2 FQNEAQ (reference sequence). Trimming removed 4 bases at V and 2 bases at J, with 14 bases between.

This clonotype appeared a single time. This chain uses TRBV4-2 with TRBJ2-7; TRBD1 agrees at 7 bases. From germline, CDR1 is LGHNA and CDR2 YNFKEQ. This CDR3 spans 18 amino acids. Trimming removed 0 bases from V and 4 bases from J; junction bases left unmatched: 15. CDR3 loop: CASSQDYVRRQGVYEQYF. DNA for the CDR3: TGTGCCAGCAGCCAAGATTATGTCCGGAGGCAGGGGGTTTACGAGCAGTACTTC.

V usage is TRBV5-1 and J usage is TRBJ2-5; 8 bases are a match to TRBD2. J lost 1 base, V lost 2 bases, and 4 bases had no gene match. Germline V gives CDR1 SGHRS, CDR2 YFSETQ. CDR3 length equals 15 residues. The CDR3 nucleotides are TGCGCCAGCAGCTTAATAGCGGGGACCCAAGAGACCCAGTACTTC. Amino acid sequence: CASSLIAGTQETQYF.

For this clonotype: One end of the junction does not line up with germline, which may come from a read error. V gene TRBV7-8 combines with J gene TRBJ2-2, with D perhaps TRBD1 or TRBD2 (5 bases each). CDR3 length: 14 amino acids. CDR1 is SGHVS, CDR2 FQNEAQ, per germline. DNA of the CDR3: TGTGCCAGCACCTTAGTCGGGGCCACCGGGGAGCTGTTTTTT. Translation gives CASTLVGATGELFF.

The chain uses TRBV2 and TRBJ1-2; 7 bases line up with TRBD1. This CDR3 has 13 residues. CDR1 is SNHLY, CDR2 FYNNEI, per germline. The V and J ends lost 6 bases and 4 bases, in that order; junction bases with no gene match: 5. CDR3 bases: TGTGCCAGCAGCGCGACAGGGCCCTATGGCTACACCTTC. Protein sequence: CASSATGPYGYTF.

V and J are TRBV20-1 and TRBJ2-1; D is unresolved. Germline V gives CDR1 DFQATT, CDR2 SNEGSKA (reference sequence). This CDR3 comprises 14 residues. Trimming removed 6 bases from V and 0 bases from J, with 12 bases in between. CDR3 in amino acids: CSAQEDSSYNEQFF. DNA of the CDR3: TGCAGTGCCCAGGAAGACTCCTCCTACAATGAGCAGTTCTTC.

The genes are TRBV7-9 and TRBJ1-4, with 9 positions matching TRBD1. The V gene end was trimmed by 5 bases and the J gene end by 6 bases; junction bases not matched to a gene: 7. Germline values: CDR1 SEHNR, CDR2 FQNEAQ (reference sequence). The CDR3 is 15 amino acids. The CDR3: CASSSDRGLYEKLFF. The CDR3 DNA is TGTGCCAGCAGCAGCGACAGGGGGTTATATGAAAAACTGTTTTTT.

The chain uses TRBV6-5 and TRBJ2-2, with 7 positions matching TRBD1. The germline CDR1 and CDR2 sequences are MNHEY and SVGAGI. Trimming removed 0 bases from V and 5 bases from J; junction bases left unmatched: 3. The CDR3 consists of 15 residues. In DNA form, the CDR3 reads TGTGCCAGCAGTTACTCGACAGGGCGAACCGGGGAGCTGTTTTTT. Translated, it gives CASSYSTGRTGELFF.

This chain's CDR3 is CASSPRDRSTDTQYF. In DNA, the CDR3 is TGTGCCAGCAGCCCTCGGGACAGGAGCACAGATACGCAGTATTTT. The genes are TRBV7-9 and TRBJ2-3, with 8 bases matching TRBD1. The germline V gene encodes CDR1 SEHNR and CDR2 FQNEAQ (reference sequence). V trimming: 5 bases; J trimming: 0 bases; junction bases outside the gene matches: 4. The length of the CDR3 is 15 residues. Full variable domain (missing parts from reference TRBV7-9 and TRBJ2-3): DTGVSQNPRHKITKRGQNVTFRCDPISEHNRLYWYRQTLGQGPEFLTYFQNEAQLEKSRLLSDRFSAERPKGSFSTLEIQRTEQGDSAMYLCASSPRDRSTDTQYFGPGTRLTVL.

The chain combines TRBV29-1 with TRBJ1-2; no definite D call. The germline V gene encodes CDR1 SQVTM and CDR2 ANQGSEA. V was clipped by 3 bases and J by 4 bases, with 9 bases between them. The CDR3 runs 12 residues. CDR3 in amino acids: CSVDSLGYGYTF. The CDR3 bases are TGCAGCGTTGACTCCCTGGGCTATGGCTACACCTTC.

V is TRBV4-1 and J is TRBJ1-2; TRBD1 aligns across 11 bases. The V gene's germline CDR1 is MGHRA and CDR2 YSYEKL. Trimming took 4 bases from V and 5 from J; bases not matched to a gene: 21. The CDR3 has 20 amino acids. Here the CDR3 DNA reads TGCGCCAGCAGCCTAACCTCGGAAACTGGACAGGGGGCTTTAGGGTATGGCTACACCTTC. Translating gives CASSLTSETGQGALGYGYTF.

This chain connects TRBV7-2 to TRBJ2-7; no firm D call. Trimming cost V 4 bases and J 6 bases, with 16 bases left between them. CDR1 is SGHTA and CDR2 is FQGNSA in the germline V gene. This CDR3 has 14 amino acids. CDR3 sequence reads: CASSWGLESLEQYF. The CDR3 DNA follows: TGTGCCAGCAGCTGGGGTCTGGAGTCCCTCGAGCAGTACTTC.

The gene calls are TRBV23-1 and TRBJ1-6; tentatively, D is TRBD1 (6 bases). TRBV23-1 is sorted into the ORF group, with uncertain function. The V and J ends lost 6 bases and 7 bases respectively, with 13 bases between them. The CDR3 is made up of 14 amino acids. The CDR3 protein is CASRQGSLNSPLHF. The CDR3 nucleotides read TGCGCCAGCAGACAGGGCTCCCTAAATTCACCCCTCCACTTT.

The genes are TRBV7-3 and TRBJ2-1; 7 nucleotides match TRBD2. V lost 3 bases to trimming and J lost 0 bases; unmatched junction nucleotides: 2. The CDR3 spans 15 residues. Germline assignment: CDR1 SGHTA and CDR2 FQGTGA. The CDR3 coding sequence is TGTGCCAGCAGCTTTGCTAGCGGCTCCTACAATGAGCAGTTCTTC. Translating gives CASSFASGSYNEQFF. The variable domain in full, completed from reference TRBV7-3 and TRBJ2-1, reads GAGVSQTPSNKVTEKGKYVELRCDPISGHTALYWYRQSLGQGPEFLIYFQGTGAADDSGLPNDRFFAVRPEGSVSTLKIQRTERGDSAVYLCASSFASGSYNEQFFGPGTRLTVL.